This T cell receptor beta chain emerged from a study of blood T cell repertoires in COVID-19. The method was immunoSEQ multiplex PCR; TCRdb's version includes in-frame clones alone and lacks a portion of them. This table holds around 250,000 clones, roughly 80% found once. The CDR3 loop spans 15 amino acids. V shed 2 bases and J shed 4 bases, with 9 bases lying between them. Looked up from germline, CDR1 is LNHDA and CDR2 is SQIVND (reference sequence). The sequencing sample was made of peripheral blood. The chain uses TRBV19 and TRBJ2-6, with a tentative D call TRBD1 (5 bases). This clonotype was obtained from a man in his 60s who had recovered from COVID-19. The CDR3 sequence is CASSIPGWGANVLTF. In nucleotides, the CDR3 is TGTGCCAGTAGTATACCAGGGTGGGGGGCCAACGTCCTGACTTTC.